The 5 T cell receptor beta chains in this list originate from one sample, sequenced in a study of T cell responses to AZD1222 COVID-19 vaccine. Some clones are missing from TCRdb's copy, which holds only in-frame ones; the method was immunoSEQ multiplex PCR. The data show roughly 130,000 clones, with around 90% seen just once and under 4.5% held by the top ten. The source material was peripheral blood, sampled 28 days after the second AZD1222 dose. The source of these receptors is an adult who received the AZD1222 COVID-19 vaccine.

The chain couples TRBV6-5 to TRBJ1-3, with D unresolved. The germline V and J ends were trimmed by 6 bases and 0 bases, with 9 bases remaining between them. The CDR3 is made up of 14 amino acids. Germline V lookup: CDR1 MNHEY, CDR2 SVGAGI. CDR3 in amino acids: CASRQLTSGNTIYF. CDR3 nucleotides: TGTGCCAGCAGGCAACTGACCTCTGGAAACACCATATATTTT.

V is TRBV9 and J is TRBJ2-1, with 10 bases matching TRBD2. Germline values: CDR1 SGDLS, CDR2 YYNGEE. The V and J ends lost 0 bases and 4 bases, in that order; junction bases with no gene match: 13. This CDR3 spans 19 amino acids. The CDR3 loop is CASSVASGGPRSMYNEQFF. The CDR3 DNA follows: TGTGCCAGCAGCGTAGCTAGCGGGGGTCCTCGATCCATGTACAATGAGCAGTTCTTC.

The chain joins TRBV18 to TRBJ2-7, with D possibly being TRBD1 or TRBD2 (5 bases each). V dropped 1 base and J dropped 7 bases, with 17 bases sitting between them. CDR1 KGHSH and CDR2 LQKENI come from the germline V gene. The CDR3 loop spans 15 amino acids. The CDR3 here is CASSPRERGSREQYF. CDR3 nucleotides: TGTGCCAGCTCACCACGGGAGAGGGGATCGCGGGAGCAGTACTTC.

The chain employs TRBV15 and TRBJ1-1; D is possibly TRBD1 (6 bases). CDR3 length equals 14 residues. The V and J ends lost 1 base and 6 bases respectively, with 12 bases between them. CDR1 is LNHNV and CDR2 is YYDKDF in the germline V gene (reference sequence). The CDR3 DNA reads TGTGCCACCAGCAGAGGGTCACAGGGTTCTGAAGCTTTCTTT. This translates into CATSRGSQGSEAFF.

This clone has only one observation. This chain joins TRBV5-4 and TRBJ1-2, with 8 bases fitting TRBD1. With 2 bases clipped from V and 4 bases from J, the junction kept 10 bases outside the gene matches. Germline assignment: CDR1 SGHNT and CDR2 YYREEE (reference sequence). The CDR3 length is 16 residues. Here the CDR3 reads CASSLATGGLGYGYTF. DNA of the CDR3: TGTGCCAGCAGCTTAGCTACAGGGGGGCTTGGCTATGGCTACACCTTC.